The rows below give T cell receptor beta chains drawn from one sample of a study of blood T cell repertoires in COVID-19. Here immunoSEQ multiplex PCR was the method, and the copy in TCRdb shows in-frame clones only, minus some. The repertoire holds 50,000 to 70,000 clones, with about 90% as singletons. Sequenced material: peripheral blood. The receptors stem from a man aged 60 to 69 with active or convalescent COVID-19. Both conserved end residues are part of each CDR3. Each record gives: clone size, J gene, D gene, V gene, CDR3 protein, CDR3 DNA. A D gene is named only where the DNA matches it firmly. Size values are once, few and many counts, or a class for expanded clones, and some rows have none.

clone size: -; J gene: TRBJ1-3; D gene: -; V gene: TRBV28; CDR3 protein: CASINRGSGNTIYF; CDR3 DNA: TGTGCCAGCATTAACCGGGGCTCTGGAAACACCATATATTTT
clone size: -; J gene: TRBJ1-1; D gene: TRBD1; V gene: TRBV19; CDR3 protein: CASRTTGVTGRAFF; CDR3 DNA: TGTGCCAGCCGTACAACAGGGGTCACTGGGAGAGCTTTCTTT
clone size: -; J gene: TRBJ2-7; D gene: -; V gene: TRBV6-5; CDR3 protein: CASSYSGQFSSYEQYF; CDR3 DNA: TGTGCCAGCAGTTATTCCGGACAGTTTAGCTCCTACGAGCAGTACTTC
clone size: -; J gene: TRBJ1-6; D gene: TRBD1; V gene: TRBV11-1; CDR3 protein: CASSTQGGGSPLHF; CDR3 DNA: TGTGCCAGCAGCACCCAAGGGGGCGGCTCACCCCTCCACTTT
clone size: -; J gene: TRBJ2-7; D gene: TRBD2; V gene: TRBV19; CDR3 protein: CASSRGEGVSYEQYF; CDR3 DNA: TGTGCCAGTAGTAGAGGGGAGGGAGTATCCTACGAGCAGTACTTC
clone size: -; J gene: TRBJ2-7; D gene: TRBD2; V gene: TRBV6-2/TRBV6-3; CDR3 protein: CASSYRGGEQYF; CDR3 DNA: TGTGCCAGCAGTTACCGGGGGGGCGAGCAGTACTTC
clone size: -; J gene: TRBJ1-5; D gene: -; V gene: TRBV7-8; CDR3 protein: CASSLEGTLRTNQPQHF; CDR3 DNA: TGTGCCAGCAGCTTAGAAGGGACACTAAGGACCAATCAGCCCCAGCATTTT
clone size: -; J gene: TRBJ1-2; D gene: -; V gene: TRBV7-8; CDR3 protein: CASSLGGNNYGYTF; CDR3 DNA: TGTGCCAGCAGCTTAGGCGGAAATAACTATGGCTACACCTTC
clone size: -; J gene: TRBJ2-5; D gene: TRBD1; V gene: TRBV3-1/TRBV3-2; CDR3 protein: CASSHDRQGFLETQYF; CDR3 DNA: TGTGCCAGCAGCCATGACAGACAGGGGTTTTTAGAGACCCAGTACTTC
clone size: -; J gene: TRBJ2-1; D gene: TRBD1; V gene: TRBV5-1; CDR3 protein: CASSSGTGSYNEQFF; CDR3 DNA: TGCGCCAGCAGCTCCGGGACAGGGAGCTACAATGAGCAGTTCTTC
clone size: -; J gene: TRBJ2-1; D gene: -; V gene: TRBV19; CDR3 protein: CASRGDKEAYNEQFF; CDR3 DNA: TGTGCCAGTAGAGGGGACAAGGAGGCCTACAATGAGCAGTTCTTC
clone size: -; J gene: TRBJ2-5; D gene: -; V gene: TRBV4-2; CDR3 protein: CASSPTGTQGLETQYF; CDR3 DNA: TGTGCCAGCAGCCCCACCGGGACTCAAGGACTGGAGACCCAGTACTTC
clone size: few; J gene: TRBJ1-5; D gene: -; V gene: TRBV19; CDR3 protein: CASSRGGNSNQPQHF; CDR3 DNA: TGTGCCAGTAGTAGGGGCGGTAATAGCAATCAGCCCCAGCATTTT
clone size: -; J gene: TRBJ2-2; D gene: TRBD1; V gene: TRBV5-5; CDR3 protein: CASRPTGVDTGELFF; CDR3 DNA: TGTGCCAGCAGGCCCACAGGGGTGGACACCGGGGAGCTGTTTTTT
clone size: -; J gene: TRBJ1-1; D gene: TRBD1; V gene: TRBV5-1; CDR3 protein: CASSGGQGNTEAFF; CDR3 DNA: TGCGCCAGCAGCGGGGGACAGGGGAACACTGAAGCTTTCTTT
clone size: -; J gene: TRBJ1-2; D gene: TRBD1; V gene: TRBV4-3; CDR3 protein: CASSQMQGAFYGYTF; CDR3 DNA: TGCGCCAGCAGCCAAATGCAGGGGGCCTTCTATGGCTACACCTTC
clone size: -; J gene: TRBJ2-3; D gene: -; V gene: TRBV5-6; CDR3 protein: CASSEDTKGTDTQYF; CDR3 DNA: TGTGCCAGCAGCGAAGACACAAAGGGGACAGATACGCAGTATTTT